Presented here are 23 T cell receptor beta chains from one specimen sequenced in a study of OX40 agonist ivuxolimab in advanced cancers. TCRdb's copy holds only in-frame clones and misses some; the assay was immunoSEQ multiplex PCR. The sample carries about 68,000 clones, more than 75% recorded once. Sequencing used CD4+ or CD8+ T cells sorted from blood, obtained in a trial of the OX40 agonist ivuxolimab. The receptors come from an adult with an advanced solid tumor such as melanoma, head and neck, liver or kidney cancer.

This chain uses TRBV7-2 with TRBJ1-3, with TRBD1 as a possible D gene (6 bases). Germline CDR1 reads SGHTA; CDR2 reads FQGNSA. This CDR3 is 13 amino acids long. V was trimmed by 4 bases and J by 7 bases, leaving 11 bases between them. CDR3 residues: CASSSGTSNTIYF. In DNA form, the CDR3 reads TGTGCCAGCAGCTCTGGGACAAGCAACACCATATATTTT.

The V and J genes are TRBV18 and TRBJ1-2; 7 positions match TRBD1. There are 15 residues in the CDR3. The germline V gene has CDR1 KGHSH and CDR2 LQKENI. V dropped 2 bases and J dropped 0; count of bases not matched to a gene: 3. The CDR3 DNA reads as TGTGCCAGCTCACCAAGGGACAGACCTAACTATGGCTACACCTTC. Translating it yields CASSPRDRPNYGYTF.

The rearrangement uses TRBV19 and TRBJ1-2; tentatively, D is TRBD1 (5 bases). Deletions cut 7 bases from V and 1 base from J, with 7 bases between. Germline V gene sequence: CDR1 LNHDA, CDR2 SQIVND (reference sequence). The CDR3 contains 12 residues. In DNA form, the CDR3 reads TGTGCCAGTACACAGGATAACTATGGCTACACCTTC. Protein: CASTQDNYGYTF.

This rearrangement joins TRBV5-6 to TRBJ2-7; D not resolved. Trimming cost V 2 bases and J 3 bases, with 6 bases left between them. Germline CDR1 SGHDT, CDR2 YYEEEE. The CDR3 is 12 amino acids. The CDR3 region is CASSFGSYEQYF. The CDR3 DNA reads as TGTGCCAGCAGCTTCGGCAGCTACGAGCAGTACTTC.

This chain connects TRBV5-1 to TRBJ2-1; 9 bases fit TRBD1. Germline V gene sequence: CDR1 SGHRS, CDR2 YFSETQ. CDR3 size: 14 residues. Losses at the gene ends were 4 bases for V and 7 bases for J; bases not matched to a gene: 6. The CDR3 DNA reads TGCGCCAGCAGCACCGGGACAGGGATGAATGAGCAGTTCTTC. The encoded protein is CASSTGTGMNEQFF.

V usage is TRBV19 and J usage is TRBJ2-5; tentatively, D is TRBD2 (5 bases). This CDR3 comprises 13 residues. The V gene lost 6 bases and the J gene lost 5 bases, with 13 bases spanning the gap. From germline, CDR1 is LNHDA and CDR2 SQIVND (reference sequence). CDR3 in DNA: TGTGCCAGTAGGGCCATATGGGAGGAGACCCAGTACTTC. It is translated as CASRAIWEETQYF. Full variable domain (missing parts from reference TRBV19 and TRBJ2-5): DGGITQSPKYLFRKEGQNVTLSCEQNLNHDAMYWYRQDPGQGLRLIYYSQIVNDFQKGDIAEGYSVSREKKESFPLTVTSAQKNPTAFYLCASRAIWEETQYFGPGTRLLVL.

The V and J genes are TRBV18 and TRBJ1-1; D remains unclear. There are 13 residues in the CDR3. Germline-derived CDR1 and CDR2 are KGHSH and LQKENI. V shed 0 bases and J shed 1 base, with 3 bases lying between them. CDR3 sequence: CASSPPGNTEAFF. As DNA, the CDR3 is TGTGCCAGCTCACCACCTGGGAACACTGAAGCTTTCTTT.

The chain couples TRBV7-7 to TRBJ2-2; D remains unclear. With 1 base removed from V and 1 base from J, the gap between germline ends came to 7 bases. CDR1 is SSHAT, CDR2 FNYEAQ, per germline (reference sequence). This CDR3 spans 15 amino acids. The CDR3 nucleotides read TGTGCCAGCAGCTTAGGTCCAGGGAACACCGGGGAGCTGTTTTTT. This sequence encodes CASSLGPGNTGELFF. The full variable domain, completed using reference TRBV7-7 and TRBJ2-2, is GAGVSQSPRYKVTKRGQDVTLRCDPISSHATLYWYQQALGQGPEFLTYFNYEAQPDKSGLPSDRFSAERPEGSISTLTIQRTEQRDSAMYRCASSLGPGNTGELFFGEGSRLTVL.

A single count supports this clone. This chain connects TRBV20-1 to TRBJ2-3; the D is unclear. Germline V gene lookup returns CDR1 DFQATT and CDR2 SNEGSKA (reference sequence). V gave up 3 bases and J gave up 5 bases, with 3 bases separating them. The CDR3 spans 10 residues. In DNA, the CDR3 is TGCAGTGCTAGCCTAGATACGCAGTATTTT. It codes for CSASLDTQYF.

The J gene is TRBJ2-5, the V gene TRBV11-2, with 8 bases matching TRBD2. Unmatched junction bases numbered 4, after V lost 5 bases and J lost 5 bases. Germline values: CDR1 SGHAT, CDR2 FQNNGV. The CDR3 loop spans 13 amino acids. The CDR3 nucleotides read TGTGCCAGCAGCGATGGGACTAGGGAGACCCAGTACTTC. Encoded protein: CASSDGTRETQYF. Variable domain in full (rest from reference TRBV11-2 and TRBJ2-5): EAGVAQSPRYKIIEKRQSVAFWCNPISGHATLYWYQQILGQGPKLLIQFQNNGVVDDSQLPKDRFSAERLKGVDSTLKIQPAKLEDSAVYLCASSDGTRETQYFGPGTRLLVL.

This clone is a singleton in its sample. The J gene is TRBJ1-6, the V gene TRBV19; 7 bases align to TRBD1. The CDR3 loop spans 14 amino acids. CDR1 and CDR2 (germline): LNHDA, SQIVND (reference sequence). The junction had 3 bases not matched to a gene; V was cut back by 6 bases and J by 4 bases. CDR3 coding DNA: TGTGCCAGTAGGGGGGGACAGTATAATTCACCCCTCCACTTT. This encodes CASRGGQYNSPLHF. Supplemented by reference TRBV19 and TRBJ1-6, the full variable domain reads DGGITQSPKYLFRKEGQNVTLSCEQNLNHDAMYWYRQDPGQGLRLIYYSQIVNDFQKGDIAEGYSVSREKKESFPLTVTSAQKNPTAFYLCASRGGQYNSPLHFGNGTRLTVT.

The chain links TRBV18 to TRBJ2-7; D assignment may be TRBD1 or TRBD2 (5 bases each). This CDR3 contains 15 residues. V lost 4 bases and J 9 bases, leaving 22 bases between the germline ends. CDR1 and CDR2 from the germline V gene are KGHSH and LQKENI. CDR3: CASSQGTPSGQGQYF. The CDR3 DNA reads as TGTGCCAGCTCACAAGGGACGCCTTCGGGGCAGGGGCAGTACTTC.

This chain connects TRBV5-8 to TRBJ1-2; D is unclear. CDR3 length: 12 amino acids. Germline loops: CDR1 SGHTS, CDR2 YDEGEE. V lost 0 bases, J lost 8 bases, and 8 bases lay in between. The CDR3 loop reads CASSLGPIGYTF. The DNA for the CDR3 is TGTGCCAGCAGCTTGGGCCCGATAGGCTACACCTTC.

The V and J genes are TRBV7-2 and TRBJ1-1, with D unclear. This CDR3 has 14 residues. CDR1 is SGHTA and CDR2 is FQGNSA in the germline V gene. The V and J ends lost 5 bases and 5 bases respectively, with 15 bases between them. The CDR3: CASSPAGLRTEAFF. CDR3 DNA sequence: TGTGCCAGCAGCCCGGCAGGTTTAAGGACTGAAGCTTTCTTT.

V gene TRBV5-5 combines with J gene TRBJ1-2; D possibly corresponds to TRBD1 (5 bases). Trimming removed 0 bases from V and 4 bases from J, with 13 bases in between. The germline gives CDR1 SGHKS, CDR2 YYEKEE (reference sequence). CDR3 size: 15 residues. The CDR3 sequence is CASSLVAREAYGYTF. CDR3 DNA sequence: TGTGCCAGCAGCTTGGTCGCCAGGGAGGCCTATGGCTACACCTTC.

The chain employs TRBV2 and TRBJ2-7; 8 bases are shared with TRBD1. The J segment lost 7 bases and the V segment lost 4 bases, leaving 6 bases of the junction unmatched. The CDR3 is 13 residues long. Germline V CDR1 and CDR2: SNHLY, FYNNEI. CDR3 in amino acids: CASSGQGTREQYF. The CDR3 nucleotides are TGTGCCAGCAGTGGACAGGGGACGCGGGAGCAGTACTTC.

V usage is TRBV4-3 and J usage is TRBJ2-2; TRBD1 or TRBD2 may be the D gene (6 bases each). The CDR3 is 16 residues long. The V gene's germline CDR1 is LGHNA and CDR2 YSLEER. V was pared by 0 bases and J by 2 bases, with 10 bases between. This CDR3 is CASSQDGGPNTGELFF. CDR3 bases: TGCGCCAGCAGCCAAGATGGGGGGCCCAACACCGGGGAGCTGTTTTTT.

The CDR3 reads CATRTGRNEQFF. DNA of the CDR3: TGTGCCACCAGGACAGGGCGGAATGAGCAGTTCTTC. The chain recombines TRBV19 with TRBJ2-1; 8 bases map to TRBD1. Germline V gene data show CDR1 as LNHDA and CDR2 as SQIVND (reference sequence). The CDR3 extends over 12 amino acids. Trimming removed 10 bases from V and 7 bases from J; junction bases left unmatched: 6.

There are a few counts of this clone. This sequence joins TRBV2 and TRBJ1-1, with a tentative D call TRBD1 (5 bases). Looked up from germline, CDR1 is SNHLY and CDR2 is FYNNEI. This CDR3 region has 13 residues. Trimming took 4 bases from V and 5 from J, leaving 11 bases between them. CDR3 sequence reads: CASSVGVGTEAFF. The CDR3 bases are TGTGCCAGCAGTGTAGGGGTTGGGACTGAAGCTTTCTTT.

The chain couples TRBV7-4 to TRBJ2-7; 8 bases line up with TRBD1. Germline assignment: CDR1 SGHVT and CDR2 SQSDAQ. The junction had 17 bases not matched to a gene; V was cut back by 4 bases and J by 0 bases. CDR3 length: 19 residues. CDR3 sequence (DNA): TGTGCCAGCAGCTCGGGGGACAGGCGGACTTGGGGCGGCTCCTACGAGCAGTACTTC. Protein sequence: CASSSGDRRTWGGSYEQYF.

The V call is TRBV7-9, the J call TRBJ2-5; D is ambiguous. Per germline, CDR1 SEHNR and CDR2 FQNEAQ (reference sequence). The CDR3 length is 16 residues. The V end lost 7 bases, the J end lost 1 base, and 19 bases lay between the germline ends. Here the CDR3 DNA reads TGTGCCAGCACCCCGAACCATGGCGCTGGCCAAGAGACCCAGTACTTC. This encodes CASTPNHGAGQETQYF. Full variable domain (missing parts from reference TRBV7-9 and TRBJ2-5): DTGVSQNPRHKITKRGQNVTFRCDPISEHNRLYWYRQTLGQGPEFLTYFQNEAQLEKSRLLSDRFSAERPKGSFSTLEIQRTEQGDSAMYLCASTPNHGAGQETQYFGPGTRLLVL.

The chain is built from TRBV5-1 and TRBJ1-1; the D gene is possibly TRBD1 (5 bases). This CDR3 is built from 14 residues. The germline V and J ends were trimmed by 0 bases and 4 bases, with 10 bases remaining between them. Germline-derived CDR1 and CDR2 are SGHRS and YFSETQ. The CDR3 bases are TGCGCCAGCAGCTTGGGTGCGGGGGGCACTGAAGCTTTCTTT. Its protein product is CASSLGAGGTEAFF.

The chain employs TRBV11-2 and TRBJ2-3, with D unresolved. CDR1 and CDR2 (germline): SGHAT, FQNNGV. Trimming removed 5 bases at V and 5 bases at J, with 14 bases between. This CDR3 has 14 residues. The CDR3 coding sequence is TGTGCCAGCAGCCCCTGGTTCCAGAAAGATACGCAGTATTTT. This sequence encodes CASSPWFQKDTQYF.